This T cell receptor beta chain stems from a study of post-analysis software for immune sequencing data (dated by TCRdb to between 2014 and 2017). Study-level background: Relapsing-remitting, secondary progressive and progressive-relapsing multiple sclerosis were recorded as disease courses, and subtype annotation was lacking for some patients. The multiple sclerosis patient repertoires were compared with approximately 11 previously published healthy control repertoires from donors aged about 6 to 26 years. A subset of samples was prepared in parallel using single-end sample barcoding, then pooled and co-amplified after Illumina adapter ligation. General study outcomes and caveats: Multiple sclerosis patients had significantly lower normalized Chao1 diversity than controls, a result that suggests substantial peripheral T-cell clonal expansion. Patients showed significantly higher frequencies than controls for five TRBV segments, among them TRBV5-6, TRBV5-1 and TRBV20-1. The control group was slightly older than the multiple sclerosis patient group. Direct clustering with F measure revealed strong co-clustering of samples prepared in the same batch, which led to a batch-effect correction.

To demonstrate the VDJtools post-analysis software, TCR beta repertoires were profiled from the peripheral blood of roughly 14 young patients with multiple sclerosis. Multiple sclerosis patients were children and adolescents aged roughly 6 to 15 years. The library was built by means of PCR. TCRdb lists the instrument as Illumina HiSeq 2500. To reduce PCR and sequencing biases, unique molecular identifiers were incorporated into the TCR beta cDNA libraries. Roughly 0.5 million cDNA molecules were obtained per 1 to 10 million input T cells, so each molecule approximated one T cell. The patient libraries were prepared and sequenced using the same protocol as the earlier healthy control dataset. Samples belonging to the same batch were prepared together, multiplexed and sequenced on a shared HiSeq lane. The paper's data handling went like this. Raw barcoded reads were processed with MIGEC, and single-read molecular identifier groups were discarded before consensus assembly and CDR3 extraction. Clonotype tables were post-analysed with VDJtools, normalizing diversity by down-sampling all datasets to the smallest sample size. In repertoire overlap clustering, CDR3 amino acid sequences, but not nucleotide sequences, were matched to correct batch-related cross-sample contamination. The public reads were reanalyzed by TCRdb: fastp trimming at Q25, MiXCR alignment, in-frame beta chains only. Each CDR3 protein gets just one entry, which takes the most common genes and DNA from the rows behind it. These V and J calls rely on TCRdb rather than the paper's analysis. The sample table records some 500,000 distinct CDR3 sequences; roughly 46% of these occur just once. Jointly, the top ten make up over 10% of the sample.

Points on this clonotype: Its antigen has not been determined. No per-base quality is available; no much larger clone lies one base away.

Taken from cysteine to phenylalanine, the CDR3 has 15 residues. Only the CDR3 region is kept as DNA, spanning 45 bases read in frame from base 1. Here V drops 7 bases and J drops 3 bases, and the junction holds 8 bases not matched to any gene. For CDR1 and CDR2, the germline V gene lists SGHTA and FQGNSA. Rearrangement joined TRBV7-2 to TRBJ2-1, and TRBD2 matches 8 of the central bases. The sample taken for sequencing was blood. The clonotype was recovered from a girl under 18 with multiple sclerosis. The nucleotide sequence is given as TGTGCCAGCACCCTAGCGGGCCAACTCTACAATGAGCAGTTCTTC. Translated, this gives CASTLAGQLYNEQFF.